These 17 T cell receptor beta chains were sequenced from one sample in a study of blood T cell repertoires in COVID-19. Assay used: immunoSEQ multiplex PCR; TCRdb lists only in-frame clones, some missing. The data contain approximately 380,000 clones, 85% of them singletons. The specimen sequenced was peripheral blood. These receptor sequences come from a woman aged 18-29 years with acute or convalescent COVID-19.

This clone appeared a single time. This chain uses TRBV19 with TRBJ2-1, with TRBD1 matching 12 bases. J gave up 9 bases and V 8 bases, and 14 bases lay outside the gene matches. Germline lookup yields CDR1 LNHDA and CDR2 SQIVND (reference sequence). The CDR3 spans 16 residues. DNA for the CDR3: TGTGCCAGTTCCCTAGGGGGGACAGGGGGCTTAATTGAGCAGTTCTTC. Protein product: CASSLGGTGGLIEQFF.

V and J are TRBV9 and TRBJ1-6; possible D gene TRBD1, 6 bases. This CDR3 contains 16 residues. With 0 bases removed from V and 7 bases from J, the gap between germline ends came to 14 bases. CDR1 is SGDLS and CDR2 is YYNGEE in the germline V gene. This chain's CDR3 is CASSVAEGQINSPLHF. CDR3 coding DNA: TGTGCCAGCAGCGTAGCCGAGGGACAAATAAATTCACCCCTCCACTTT.

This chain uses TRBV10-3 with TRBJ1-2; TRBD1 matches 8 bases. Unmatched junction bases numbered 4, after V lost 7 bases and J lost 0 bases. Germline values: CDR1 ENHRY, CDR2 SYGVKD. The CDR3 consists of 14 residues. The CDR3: CAIKRTGTNYGYTF. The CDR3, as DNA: TGTGCCATCAAGCGGACAGGGACTAACTATGGCTACACCTTC.

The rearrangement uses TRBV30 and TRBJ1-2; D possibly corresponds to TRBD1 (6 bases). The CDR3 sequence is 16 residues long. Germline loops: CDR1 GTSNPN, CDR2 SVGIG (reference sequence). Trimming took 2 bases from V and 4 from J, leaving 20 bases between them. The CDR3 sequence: CAWSPYYREGAYGYTF. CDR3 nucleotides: TGTGCCTGGAGTCCATATTACAGGGAAGGGGCCTATGGCTACACCTTC. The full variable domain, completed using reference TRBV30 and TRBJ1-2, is SQTIHQWPATLVQPVGSPLSLECTVEGTSNPNLYWYRQAAGRGLQLLFYSVGIGQISSEVPQNLSASRPQDRQFILSSKKLLLSDSGFYLCAWSPYYREGAYGYTFGSGTRLTVV.

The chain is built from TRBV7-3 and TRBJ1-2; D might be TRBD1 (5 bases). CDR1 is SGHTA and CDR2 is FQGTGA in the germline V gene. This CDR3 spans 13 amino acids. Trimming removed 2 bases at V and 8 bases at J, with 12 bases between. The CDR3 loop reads CASSLLSGEGYTF. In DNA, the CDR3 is TGTGCCAGCAGCTTATTGTCGGGGGAAGGCTACACCTTC.

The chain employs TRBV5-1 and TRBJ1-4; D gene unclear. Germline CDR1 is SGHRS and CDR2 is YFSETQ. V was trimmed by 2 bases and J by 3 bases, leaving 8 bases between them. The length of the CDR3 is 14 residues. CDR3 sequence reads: CASSLQPSNEKLFF. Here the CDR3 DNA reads TGCGCCAGCAGCTTACAGCCGTCTAATGAAAAACTGTTTTTT. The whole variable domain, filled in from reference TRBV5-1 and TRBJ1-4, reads KAGVTQTPRYLIKTRGQQVTLSCSPISGHRSVSWYQQTPGQGLQFLFEYFSETQRNKGNFPGRFSGRQFSNSRSEMNVSTLELGDSALYLCASSLQPSNEKLFFGSGTQLSVL.

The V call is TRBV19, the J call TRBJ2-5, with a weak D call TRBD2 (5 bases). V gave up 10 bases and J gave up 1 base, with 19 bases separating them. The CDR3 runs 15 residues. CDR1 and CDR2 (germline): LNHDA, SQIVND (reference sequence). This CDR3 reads CATAVNGKTQETQYF. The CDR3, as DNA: TGTGCCACGGCGGTTAACGGGAAAACCCAAGAGACCCAGTACTTC.

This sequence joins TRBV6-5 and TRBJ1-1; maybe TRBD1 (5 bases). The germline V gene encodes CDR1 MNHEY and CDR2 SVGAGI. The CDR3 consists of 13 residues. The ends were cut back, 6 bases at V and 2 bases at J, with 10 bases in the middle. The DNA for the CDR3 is TGTGCCAGCAGCACTGACAGCAACACTGAAGCTTTCTTT. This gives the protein CASSTDSNTEAFF.

The CDR3 region has the DNA TGTGCCATCTCTCCTAGCGGAGCCTACGAGCAGTACTTC. It translates to CAISPSGAYEQYF. This chain uses TRBV10-3 with TRBJ2-7; 7 nucleotides match TRBD2. CDR3 length equals 13 residues. V dropped 8 bases and J dropped 2; count of bases not matched to a gene: 6. CDR1 and CDR2 (germline): ENHRY, SYGVKD.

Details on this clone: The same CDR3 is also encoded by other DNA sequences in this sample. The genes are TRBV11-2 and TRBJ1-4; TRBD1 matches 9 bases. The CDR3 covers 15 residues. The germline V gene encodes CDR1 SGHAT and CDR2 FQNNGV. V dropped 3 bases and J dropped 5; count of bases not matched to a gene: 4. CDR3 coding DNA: TGTGCCAGCAGCTTGGGGGACAGGGACAATGAAAAACTGTTTTTT. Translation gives CASSLGDRDNEKLFF.

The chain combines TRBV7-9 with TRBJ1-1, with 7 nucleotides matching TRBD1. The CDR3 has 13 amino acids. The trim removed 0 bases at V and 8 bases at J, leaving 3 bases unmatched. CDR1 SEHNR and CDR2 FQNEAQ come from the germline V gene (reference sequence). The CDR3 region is CASSLAGQTEAFF. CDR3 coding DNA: TGTGCCAGCAGCTTAGCGGGACAGACCGAAGCTTTCTTT.

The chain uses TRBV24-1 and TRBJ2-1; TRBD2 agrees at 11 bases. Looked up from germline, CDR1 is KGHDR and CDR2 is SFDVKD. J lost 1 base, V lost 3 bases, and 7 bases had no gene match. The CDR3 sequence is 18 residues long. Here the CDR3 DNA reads TGTGCCACCAGTGATGGTCTAGCGGGAGGCCCTTCCTACAATGAGCAGTTCTTC. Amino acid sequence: CATSDGLAGGPSYNEQFF.

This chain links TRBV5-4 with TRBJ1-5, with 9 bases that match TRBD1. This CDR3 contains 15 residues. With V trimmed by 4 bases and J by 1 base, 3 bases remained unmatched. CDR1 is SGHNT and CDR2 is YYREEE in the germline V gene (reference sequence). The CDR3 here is CASSLGTGSNQPQHF. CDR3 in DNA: TGTGCCAGCAGCCTAGGGACAGGGAGCAATCAGCCCCAGCATTTT.

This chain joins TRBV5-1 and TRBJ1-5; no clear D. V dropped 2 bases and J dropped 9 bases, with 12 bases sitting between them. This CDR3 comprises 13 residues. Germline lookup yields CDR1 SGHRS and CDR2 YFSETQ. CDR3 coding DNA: TGCGCCAGCAGCTTTGATGGCGGGCTGCCCCAGCATTTT. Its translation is CASSFDGGLPQHF.

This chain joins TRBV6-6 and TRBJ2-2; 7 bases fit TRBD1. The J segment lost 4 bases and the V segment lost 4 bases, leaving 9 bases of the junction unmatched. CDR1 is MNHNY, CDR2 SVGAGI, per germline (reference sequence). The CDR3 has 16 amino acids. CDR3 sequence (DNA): TGTGCCAGCAGTTCACCAGGGGGTCTGGGCACCGGGGAGCTGTTTTTT. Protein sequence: CASSSPGGLGTGELFF.

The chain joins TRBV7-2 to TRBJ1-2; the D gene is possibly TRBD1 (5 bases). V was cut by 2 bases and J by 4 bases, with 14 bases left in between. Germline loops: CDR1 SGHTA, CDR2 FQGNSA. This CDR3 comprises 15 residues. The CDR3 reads CASSLSSQGTYGYTF. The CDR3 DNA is TGTGCCAGCAGCTTAAGTAGTCAGGGAACCTATGGCTACACCTTC.

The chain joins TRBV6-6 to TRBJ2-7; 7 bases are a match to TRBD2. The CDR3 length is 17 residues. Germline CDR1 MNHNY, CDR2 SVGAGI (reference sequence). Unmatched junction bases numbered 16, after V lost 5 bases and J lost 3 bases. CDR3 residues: CASSPDQGEGYSYEQYF. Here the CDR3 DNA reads TGTGCCAGCAGTCCCGATCAAGGGGAGGGGTACAGCTACGAGCAGTACTTC.